There are a few counts of the clone carrying this T cell receptor (beta chain). As yet, its antigen is unknown. These data come from a study of OX40 agonist ivuxolimab in advanced cancers. The overall study: Ivuxolimab is an agonistic anti-OX40 (CD134) antibody, and patients were treated with it. Study-level findings and limits: Patients with a partial response at 0.1-3.0 mg/kg had among the lowest clonal expansion. Mean expanded clone counts were higher in CD8+ than CD4+ T cells.

The method was immunoSEQ multiplex PCR; TCRdb's version includes in-frame clones alone and lacks a portion of them. The table shows about 50,000 clones, with around nine tenths occurring only once. Looked up from germline, CDR1 is SGDLS and CDR2 is YYNGEE. The CDR3 spans 14 residues. The junction had 14 bases not matched to a gene; V was cut back by 4 bases and J by 13 bases. Sequences were derived from CD4+ or CD8+ T cells sorted from blood, sampled in a trial of the OX40 agonist ivuxolimab. This TCR derives from an adult with an advanced solid tumor such as melanoma, head and neck, liver or kidney cancer. The V and J genes are TRBV9 and TRBJ1-1; 9 nucleotides align to TRBD1. The CDR3 sequence: CASSPGARDRAVFF. CDR3 coding DNA: TGTGCCAGCAGCCCGGGGGCTCGGGACAGGGCGGTTTTCTTT.